These T cell receptor beta chains were read from a single sample in a study of T cell changes during pregnancy in multiple sclerosis. Measured with immunoSEQ multiplex PCR; TCRdb has only the in-frame clones, and not every one. Of about 48,000 clones listed, roughly 94% are singletons. The material sequenced was CD4+ T cells from peripheral blood mononuclear cells, taken in the first trimester of pregnancy. Receptor source: a female donor with multiple sclerosis, enrolled in a pregnancy study. Each CDR3 is given with its conserved first and last residue. D genes are given only for firm matches. Clone size is stated in some rows and not others, as once, few, many or a class when expanded.

v_call,clone_size,j_call,d_call,cdr3_aa,cdr3_nt
TRBV7-2,NA,TRBJ1-5,NA,CASSVRGNQPQHF,TGTGCCAGCAGCGTGAGAGGGAATCAGCCCCAGCATTTT
TRBV5-6,NA,TRBJ1-2,TRBD1,CASSLRYTGGDGYTF,TGTGCCAGCTCCCTACGTTATACAGGGGGTGATGGCTACACCTTC
TRBV9,NA,TRBJ1-1,NA,CASSVTGGSDTEAFF,TGTGCCAGCAGCGTGACCGGGGGGTCGGACACTGAAGCTTTCTTT
TRBV5-1,once,TRBJ2-3,NA,CASSLYRSTDTQYF,TGCGCCAGCAGCTTGTATAGAAGCACAGATACGCAGTATTTT
TRBV7-9,NA,TRBJ2-7,TRBD2,CASSLASGGGEQYF,TGTGCCAGCAGCTTAGCTAGCGGGGGGGGAGAGCAGTACTTC
TRBV30,NA,TRBJ1-2,NA,CAGVAEGYTF,TGTGCCGGAGTAGCGGAAGGCTACACCTTC
TRBV29-1,NA,TRBJ1-6,NA,CSAREGYSYNSPLHF,TGCAGCGCCAGGGAGGGATACTCCTATAATTCACCCCTCCACTTT
TRBV6-1,once,TRBJ2-3,TRBD2,CASSGGSGGTDTQYF,TGTGCCAGCAGTGGGGGTAGCGGGGGCACAGATACGCAGTATTTT
TRBV4-1,NA,TRBJ2-1,TRBD2,CASSRPGGDDEQFF,TGCGCCAGCAGCCGGCCGGGGGGGGATGATGAGCAGTTCTTC
TRBV7-9,NA,TRBJ1-4,NA,CASSLGGEKLFF,TGTGCCAGCAGCTTAGGAGGAGAAAAACTGTTTTTT
TRBV7-2,NA,TRBJ2-6,NA,CASSLTPHSISGANVLTF,TGTGCCAGCAGCTTAACCCCCCACAGCATCTCTGGGGCCAACGTCCTGACTTTC
TRBV4-2,NA,TRBJ2-7,TRBD1,CASSHSTGGYEQYF,TGTGCCAGCAGCCATTCGACAGGGGGCTACGAGCAGTACTTC
TRBV6-5,NA,TRBJ2-7,TRBD1,CASRQDRAGEQYF,TGTGCCAGCAGACAGGACAGGGCGGGGGAGCAGTACTTC
TRBV4-2,NA,TRBJ1-1,NA,CASSQDVQGVSKTFF,TGTGCCAGCAGCCAAGATGTACAGGGCGTTAGTAAAACTTTCTTT
TRBV14,NA,TRBJ1-4,TRBD1,CASSPDRLKLFF,TGTGCCAGCAGCCCGGACAGGCTAAAACTGTTTTTT
TRBV4-1,once,TRBJ1-4,NA,CASSQVFTTGSILFF,TGCGCCAGCAGCCAAGTTTTTACTACAGGGAGTATCTTGTTTTTT
TRBV7-6,once,TRBJ1-1,NA,CASSLPTPVTEAFF,TGTGCCAGCAGCTTGCCTACTCCCGTTACTGAAGCTTTCTTT
TRBV2,NA,TRBJ2-1,TRBD1,CASSSGQGKGEQFF,TGTGCCAGCAGTTCGGGACAGGGAAAAGGTGAGCAGTTCTTC
TRBV5-1,NA,TRBJ2-2,TRBD1,CASSLESGGSGELFF,TGCGCCAGCAGCTTGGAGTCAGGGGGTTCCGGGGAGCTGTTTTTT
TRBV30,NA,TRBJ1-1,TRBD1,CAWNPGGPEAFF,TGTGCCTGGAATCCAGGGGGCCCTGAAGCTTTCTTT
TRBV4-2,NA,TRBJ2-7,TRBD2,CASSQGLAGDYEQYF,TGTGCCAGCAGCCAAGGTCTAGCGGGGGACTACGAGCAGTACTTC
TRBV7-6,NA,TRBJ2-2,NA,CASSLLEDPNTGELFF,TGTGCCAGCAGCTTGTTGGAGGATCCGAACACCGGGGAGCTGTTTTTT
TRBV19,NA,TRBJ2-2,TRBD1,CASSVPTGGASGELFF,TGTGCCAGTAGTGTCCCGACAGGGGGCGCGTCCGGGGAGCTGTTTTTT
TRBV27,NA,TRBJ1-5,TRBD1,CASSWDSVQPQHF,TGTGCCAGCAGTTGGGACAGCGTCCAGCCCCAGCATTTT
TRBV5-6,NA,TRBJ1-1,NA,CASRGGGTEAFF,TGTGCCAGCAGGGGGGGAGGCACTGAAGCTTTCTTT
TRBV7-3,NA,TRBJ1-6,TRBD1,CASSLGTVGSLLHF,TGTGCCAGCAGCTTAGGGACAGTGGGCTCGCTCCTCCACTTT
TRBV6-5,NA,TRBJ1-4,NA,CASSRTSATNEKLFF,TGTGCCAGCAGTCGGACTTCCGCAACTAATGAAAAACTGTTTTTT
TRBV19,NA,TRBJ1-5,NA,CASSIRGRNQPQHF,TGTGCCAGTAGTATAAGAGGGAGAAATCAGCCCCAGCATTTT
TRBV18,NA,TRBJ2-5,NA,CASSPPGRETQYF,TGTGCCAGCTCACCACCAGGGAGGGAGACCCAGTACTTC
TRBV28,NA,TRBJ2-1,TRBD2,CASSYRLAGGKGIEQFF,TGTGCCAGCAGTTACCGACTAGCGGGGGGCAAAGGAATTGAGCAGTTCTTC
TRBV4-1,few,TRBJ1-1,NA,CASREATNTEAFF,TGCGCCAGCAGAGAGGCGACGAACACTGAAGCTTTCTTT
TRBV2,NA,TRBJ1-2,NA,CASSPARGYGYTF,TGTGCCAGCAGTCCGGCCAGGGGTTATGGCTACACCTTC
TRBV11-2,NA,TRBJ2-5,TRBD1,CASSGQVTETQYF,TGTGCCAGCAGCGGACAGGTTACGGAGACCCAGTACTTC
TRBV6-6,NA,TRBJ1-1,TRBD1,CASESTGVTEAFF,TGTGCCAGCGAAAGCACAGGGGTAACTGAAGCTTTCTTT
TRBV5-4,NA,TRBJ2-7,TRBD1,CASGSWTGGEQYF,TGTGCCAGCGGTAGTTGGACAGGCGGCGAGCAGTACTTC